The 8 T cell receptor beta chains reported below all come from one sample, sequenced in a study of blood T cell repertoires in COVID-19. The repertoire was sequenced with immunoSEQ multiplex PCR; TCRdb's copy has only in-frame clones and lacks some. The repertoire holds around 200,000 clones, more than 80% seen once, with 1.3% in the top ten. The sample was peripheral blood. These receptors were taken from a woman aged 30 to 39 with COVID-19, enrolled during active disease.

The chain combines TRBV12-2 with TRBJ2-7; TRBD1 was called by the table and not checked on the DNA. TRBV12-2 is listed as a pseudogene. The CDR3 loop spans 16 amino acids. CDR3: CASRPEDRGDPYEQYF. As DNA, the CDR3 is TGTGCAAGTCGCCCAGAGGACAGGGGGGACCCCTACGAGCAGTACTTC.

The chain carries TRBV6-5 and TRBJ1-5, with 8 bases identical to TRBD1. The CDR3 loop spans 15 amino acids. Unmatched junction bases numbered 5, after V lost 6 bases and J lost 1 base. Germline V gene data show CDR1 as MNHEY and CDR2 as SVGAGI. CDR3 DNA sequence: TGTGCCAGCAGGGACCAGGGGGCAAGCAATCAGCCCCAGCATTTT. Its protein product is CASRDQGASNQPQHF.

The genes are TRBV5-4 and TRBJ2-1, with a possible D match to TRBD2 (7 bases). Germline assignment: CDR1 SGHNT and CDR2 YYREEE (reference sequence). CDR3 length equals 17 residues. Trimming removed 3 bases from V and 8 bases from J, with 24 bases in between. CDR3 DNA: TGTGCCAGCAGCTCCAGGGCGAAAAGTCCGGGGGGCGATGAGCAGTTCTTC. Amino acid sequence: CASSSRAKSPGGDEQFF.

The chain links TRBV5-4 to TRBJ1-3, with 8 nucleotides matching TRBD1. CDR1 is SGHNT, CDR2 YYREEE, per germline (reference sequence). V lost 4 bases to trimming and J lost 4 bases; unmatched junction nucleotides: 4. This CDR3 is built from 14 residues. The CDR3: CASSLGTGGNTIYF. The CDR3 region has the DNA TGTGCCAGCAGCCTCGGGACAGGAGGAAACACCATATATTTT. Looking up the rest from reference TRBV5-4 and TRBJ1-3 gives the full variable domain: ETGVTQSPTHLIKTRGQQVTLRCSSQSGHNTVSWYQQALGQGPQFIFQYYREEENGRGNFPPRFSGLQFPNYSSELNVNALELDDSALYLCASSLGTGGNTIYFGEGSWLTVV.

This clone was counted between two and nine times. This CDR3 is also generated by other DNA sequences in the sample. The chain employs TRBV5-1 and TRBJ1-1; D gene unclear. The ends were cut back, 5 bases at V and 1 base at J, with 9 bases in the middle. Per the germline V gene, CDR1 is SGHRS and CDR2 is YFSETQ. The CDR3 loop spans 13 amino acids. For the CDR3, the DNA is TGCGCCAGCAGTCAGAATCAGAACACTGAAGCTTTCTTT. Translation: CASSQNQNTEAFF.

This clone showed up just a few times. The chain joins TRBV7-2 to TRBJ1-2; 12 bases are a match to TRBD1. J gave up 0 bases and V 5 bases, and 10 bases lay outside the gene matches. There are 18 residues in the CDR3. Germline lookup yields CDR1 SGHTA and CDR2 FQGNSA. The CDR3 coding sequence is TGTGCCAGCAGCGTCGGGACAGGGGGCTTTCGGACTAACTATGGCTACACCTTC. Residues: CASSVGTGGFRTNYGYTF.

This clone was recorded once. The chain employs TRBV19 and TRBJ1-3; TRBD1 agrees at 12 bases. CDR1 and CDR2 (germline): LNHDA, SQIVND (reference sequence). The CDR3 length is 19 residues. V shed 4 bases and J 0 bases; nucleotides not matched to a gene: 10. The CDR3 loop is CASSTIPGTGGLSGNTIYF. The CDR3 DNA sequence: TGTGCCAGTAGTACCATCCCCGGGACAGGGGGCCTCTCTGGAAACACCATATATTTT.

The chain carries TRBV11-3 and TRBJ2-1; 8 positions match TRBD2. The CDR3 is 18 residues long. V was pared by 5 bases and J by 5 bases, with 17 bases of the junction left unmatched. The germline CDR1 and CDR2 sequences are SGHNT and YENEEA. The CDR3 DNA sequence: TGTGCCAGCAGCCGCACGGGACCGGGACTAGGAGTTAACAATGAGCAGTTCTTC. It is translated as CASSRTGPGLGVNNEQFF.